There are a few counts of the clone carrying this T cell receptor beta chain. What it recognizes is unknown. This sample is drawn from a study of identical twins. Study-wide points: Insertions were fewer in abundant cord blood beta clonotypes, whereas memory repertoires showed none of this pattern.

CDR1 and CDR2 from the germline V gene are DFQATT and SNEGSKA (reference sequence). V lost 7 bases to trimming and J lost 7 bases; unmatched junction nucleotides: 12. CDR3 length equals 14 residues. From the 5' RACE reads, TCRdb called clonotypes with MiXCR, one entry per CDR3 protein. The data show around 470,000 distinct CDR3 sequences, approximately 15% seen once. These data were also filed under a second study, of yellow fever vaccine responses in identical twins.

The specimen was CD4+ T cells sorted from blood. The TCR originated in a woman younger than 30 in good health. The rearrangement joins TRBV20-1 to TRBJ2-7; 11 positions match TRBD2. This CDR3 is CSGSIAGGPGEQYF. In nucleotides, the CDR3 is TGCAGTGGGTCAATAGCGGGAGGGCCGGGTGAGCAGTACTTC.